This T cell receptor beta chain was found in a study of blood T cell repertoires in COVID-19. Participants had their cohort set by participant-reported clinical history. What the recovered Cohort 3 donors had was two negative PCRs, clearance, or symptom resolution. CDR3 length: 16 amino acids. Trimming at V came to 6 bases and at J to 2 bases, leaving 7 bases not matched to a gene. Per germline, CDR1 LGHNT and CDR2 FRNRAP. Original processing methods: The authors estimated nucleated cell counts from reference gene primer amplification. Profiling relied on immunoSEQ multiplex PCR, and the TCRdb table lists in-frame clones only, not all of them. The V and J calls and the clone size are those of that table, but D and trimming were determined from the DNA. The table has over 150,000 clones, around 84% seen once.

The clonotype comes from a man aged 50-59 years who had recovered from COVID-19. V is TRBV12-5 and J is TRBJ2-2; 9 nucleotides match TRBD1. The specimen was PBMCs or T cells enriched from blood (not recorded which). In nucleotides, the CDR3 is TGTGCTAGTGGATCCATGGGACAGGGAAACACCGGGGAGCTGTTTTTT. Protein sequence: CASGSMGQGNTGELFF.